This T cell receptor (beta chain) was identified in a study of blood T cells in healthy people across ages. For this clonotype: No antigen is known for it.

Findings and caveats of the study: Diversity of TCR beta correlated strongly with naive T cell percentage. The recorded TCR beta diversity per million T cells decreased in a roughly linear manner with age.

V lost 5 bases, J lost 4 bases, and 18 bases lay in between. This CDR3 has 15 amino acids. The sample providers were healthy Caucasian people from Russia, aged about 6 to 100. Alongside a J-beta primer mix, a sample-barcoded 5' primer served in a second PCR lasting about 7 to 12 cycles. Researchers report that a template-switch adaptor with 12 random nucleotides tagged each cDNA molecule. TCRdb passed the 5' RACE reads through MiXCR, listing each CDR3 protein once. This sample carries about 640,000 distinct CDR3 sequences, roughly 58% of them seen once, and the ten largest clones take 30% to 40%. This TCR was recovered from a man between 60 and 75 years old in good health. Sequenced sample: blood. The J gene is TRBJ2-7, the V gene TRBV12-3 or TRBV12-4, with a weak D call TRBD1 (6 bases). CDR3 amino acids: CASSPTGRLRYEQYF. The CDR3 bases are TGTGCCAGCAGTCCCACAGGGAGACTACGATACGAGCAGTACTTC.